This is a list of T cell receptor beta chains from one sample in a study of shared clonotypes between healthy human individuals. Some clones are missing from TCRdb's copy, which holds only in-frame ones; the method was immunoSEQ multiplex PCR. The data show fewer than 2.5 million clones, with 80% to 95% seen just once and around 0.4% held by the top ten. The source material was naive CD4+ T cells from PBMCs. These receptors all come from a man aged 18 to 29 in good health. Some clones in this sample may be carry-over from other donors' samples. Each CDR3 is given with its conserved first and last residue. A D gene is named only where the DNA matches it firmly. Clone size is stated in some rows and not others, as once, few, many or a class when expanded.

TRBJ1-2,NA,NA,TRBV5-1,CASSLRSLQSNYGYTF,TGCGCCAGCAGCTTGCGTTCGTTGCAGAGTAACTATGGCTACACCTTC
TRBJ2-7,once,TRBD2,TRBV7-2,CASSLRLASSYEQYF,TGTGCCAGCAGCCTGAGACTAGCGTCCTCCTACGAGCAGTACTTC
TRBJ2-7,NA,TRBD1,TRBV7-2,CASSLRTGATYEQYF,TGTGCCAGCAGCTTAAGGACAGGGGCTACCTACGAGCAGTACTTC
TRBJ1-1,NA,NA,TRBV11-1,CATSAQGRTNTEAFF,TGTGCCACCTCAGCTCAGGGACGGACGAACACTGAAGCTTTCTTT
TRBJ2-3,NA,TRBD2,TRBV18,CASSPGLAGADTQYF,TGTGCCAGCTCACCGGGACTAGCGGGAGCAGATACGCAGTATTTT
TRBJ1-1,few,NA,TRBV5-1,CASSLGDTEAFF,TGCGCCAGCAGCTTGGGGGACACTGAAGCTTTCTTT
TRBJ2-3,NA,TRBD1,TRBV7-2,CASSLDRGRADTQYF,TGTGCCAGCAGCTTGGACAGGGGTAGAGCAGATACGCAGTATTTT
TRBJ1-4,NA,NA,TRBV18,CASSPGVNEKLFF,TGTGCCAGCTCACCAGGGGTGAATGAAAAACTGTTTTTT
TRBJ2-7,NA,NA,TRBV5-1,CASSGGDRPSYEQYF,TGCGCCAGCAGCGGCGGAGACAGGCCTTCCTACGAGCAGTACTTC
TRBJ2-7,NA,NA,TRBV10-1,CASSKDLVAIIYEQYF,TGCGCCAGCAGTAAAGACCTAGTTGCCATAATCTACGAGCAGTACTTC
TRBJ2-3,once,TRBD2,TRBV7-3,CASSLNGRGTDTQYF,TGTGCCAGCAGCTTAAACGGGAGGGGCACAGATACGCAGTATTTT
TRBJ2-7,NA,NA,TRBV11-3,CASSSRGAGEQYF,TGTGCCAGCAGCTCTCGGGGGGCGGGCGAGCAGTACTTC
TRBJ2-2,once,TRBD1,TRBV5-1,CASSLVVGQGARGELFF,TGCGCCAGCAGCTTGGTTGTCGGACAGGGGGCGCGCGGGGAGCTGTTTTTT
TRBJ1-2,NA,NA,TRBV7-3,CASSVDGLDGYTF,TGTGCCAGCAGTGTTGACGGCCTCGATGGCTACACCTTC
TRBJ1-2,NA,NA,TRBV7-8,CASTNRAEVSNYGYTF,TGTGCCAGCACTAACCGGGCAGAAGTATCTAACTATGGCTACACCTTC
TRBJ2-7,NA,NA,TRBV5-4,CASSTNSYEQYF,TGTGCCAGCAGCACGAACAGCTACGAGCAGTACTTC
TRBJ1-1,NA,NA,TRBV4-3,CASSQGGQWVDRNTEAFF,TGCGCCAGCAGCCAAGGGGGTCAATGGGTGGATAGGAACACTGAAGCTTTCTTT
TRBJ2-1,NA,NA,TRBV6-5,CASFPRDSLNEQFF,TGTGCCAGTTTCCCCAGGGATAGCCTAAATGAGCAGTTCTTC
TRBJ2-5,NA,TRBD2,TRBV11-2,CASSLRAGGHWETQYF,TGTGCCAGCAGCTTAAGGGCGGGAGGACACTGGGAGACCCAGTACTTC
TRBJ2-7,once,NA,TRBV5-6,CASSSKDGAYEQYF,TGTGCCAGCAGCTCGAAGGACGGAGCCTACGAGCAGTACTTC
TRBJ1-5,NA,NA,TRBV1,CTSSQVPGPHSNQPQHF,TGCACCAGCAGCCAAGTCCCCGGTCCCCATAGCAATCAGCCCCAGCATTTT
TRBJ1-4,NA,TRBD1,TRBV6-5,CASSSSGTGGGKLFF,TGTGCCAGCAGCTCCTCCGGGACAGGGGGCGGAAAACTGTTTTTT
TRBJ2-7,NA,NA,TRBV11-1,CASSEVEGPGYEQYF,TGTGCCAGCAGTGAGGTTGAGGGACCCGGCTACGAGCAGTACTTC
TRBJ1-4,once,NA,TRBV7-2,CASSLINEKLFF,TGTGCCAGCAGCTTAATTAATGAAAAACTGTTTTTT
TRBJ1-1,NA,TRBD1,TRBV11-1,CASSLDRGRAFF,TGTGCCAGCAGCTTGGACAGGGGGCGAGCTTTCTTT
TRBJ2-1,NA,NA,TRBV6-1,CASTPRTWGNEQFF,TGTGCCAGCACCCCTCGGACCTGGGGAAATGAGCAGTTCTTC
TRBJ1-4,NA,NA,TRBV19,CASNKGGANEKLFF,TGTGCCAGCAACAAAGGGGGGGCAAATGAAAAACTGTTTTTT
TRBJ2-2,NA,NA,TRBV6-5,CASSFGGELFF,TGTGCCAGCAGTTTCGGAGGGGAGCTGTTTTTT
TRBJ1-4,NA,NA,TRBV5-8,CASSLPDSNEKLFF,TGTGCCAGCAGCTTGCCCGACAGTAATGAAAAACTGTTTTTT
TRBJ1-1,once,NA,TRBV7-9,CASSLVQEDTEAFF,TGTGCCAGCAGCTTAGTGCAGGAAGACACTGAAGCTTTCTTT
TRBJ2-2,NA,TRBD2,TRBV14,CASSLPGLLAGTNTGELFF,TGTGCCAGCAGCCTCCCGGGTCTACTAGCGGGAACGAACACCGGGGAGCTGTTTTTT
TRBJ2-1,NA,NA,TRBV7-2,CASSLGLVYNEQFF,TGTGCCAGCAGCTTAGGCTTAGTTTACAATGAGCAGTTCTTC
TRBJ2-5,NA,NA,TRBV30,CAWSKGAGGKETQYF,TGTGCCTGGAGTAAAGGGGCAGGCGGGAAAGAGACCCAGTACTTC
TRBJ2-7,once,NA,TRBV7-3,CASSLRSEQYF,TGTGCCAGCAGCTTACGGTCCGAGCAGTACTTC
TRBJ2-3,NA,NA,TRBV18,CASSPRATATMDTQYF,TGTGCCAGCTCACCCCGGGCTACAGCAACCATGGATACGCAGTATTTT
TRBJ1-4,few,NA,TRBV5-1,CASSLLGPNEKLFF,TGCGCCAGCAGCTTGCTTGGTCCCAATGAAAAACTGTTTTTT
TRBJ2-5,NA,TRBD1,TRBV29-1,CSVVQGGQETQYF,TGCAGCGTTGTACAGGGGGGACAAGAGACCCAGTACTTC
TRBJ2-1,NA,NA,TRBV19,CASSPPGPGDRWFF,TGTGCCAGTAGCCCCCCTGGTCCCGGGGACCGGTGGTTCTTC
TRBJ1-2,NA,NA,TRBV7-8,CASSLMWGQASYGYTF,TGTGCCAGCAGCTTAATGTGGGGACAAGCCTCATATGGCTACACCTTC
TRBJ2-2,NA,TRBD1,TRBV5-1,CASSVTGSGELFF,TGCGCCAGCAGCGTGACAGGGAGCGGGGAGCTGTTTTTT
TRBJ2-3,NA,TRBD1,TRBV5-1,CASSLSPYRDRVSTDTQYF,TGCGCCAGCAGCTTGTCACCCTACCGGGACAGGGTTAGCACAGATACGCAGTATTTT
TRBJ2-5,NA,TRBD2,TRBV7-2,CASSQPYGTSAQETQYF,TGTGCCAGCAGCCAACCATATGGGACTAGCGCGCAAGAGACCCAGTACTTC